This TCR beta chain originates from a study of cytomegalovirus exposure and HLA in healthy donors. This PCR relied on a set of 60 Vbeta primers and 13 Jbeta primers. Produced via immunoSEQ multiplex PCR; TCRdb's table is partial and in-frame only. The sample totals some 51,000 clones. Study-level findings and limits: There were reportedly fewer N-insertions in an Asian-associated ancestry cluster than the approximately 700-donor mean, in a later analysis. Certain sequence variants were highly shared and formed a cluster, and this cluster was likely a sequencing artifact. The authors assumed roughly uniform sequencing depth across donors for presence/absence analyses.

As for this clone: Its antigen remains unknown.

The sequence came from a man in his fifties or sixties in good health and CMV-seropositive. Sample: PBMCs.

CDR3 nucleotides: TGTGCCAGCCATTCAGTACCCTTTAGCACAGATACGCAGTATTTT. This codes for CASHSVPFSTDTQYF. V usage is TRBV5-4 and J usage is TRBJ2-3, with D uncertain. The CDR3 loop spans 15 amino acids. Trimming removed 7 bases from V and 0 bases from J, with 15 bases in between. Germline-derived CDR1 and CDR2 are SGHNT and YYREEE (reference sequence).